A selection of T cell receptor beta chains follows, all from one sample in a study of blood T cell repertoires in COVID-19. The method was immunoSEQ multiplex PCR; TCRdb's version includes in-frame clones alone and lacks a portion of them. This table has about 170,000 clones, under 90% appearing once. The sample consisted of peripheral blood. These receptors were collected from a woman of 80 years or more with acute or convalescent COVID-19. Each CDR3 is given with its conserved first and last residue. D genes are given only for firm matches. The size of a clone is reported for some rows only, either as once, few or many, or as a class for expanded clones.

CDR3aa	CDR3nt	j_gene	v_gene	d_gene	abundance
CASSPRTGEDRTQYF	TGTGCCAGCTCACCACGGACAGGGGAGGATAGGACCCAGTACTTC	TRBJ2-5	TRBV18	TRBD1	.
CASSLERTSKETQYF	TGTGCCAGCAGCTTAGAAAGGACTAGTAAAGAGACCCAGTACTTC	TRBJ2-5	TRBV7-9	TRBD2	few
CASKEGIEAFF	TGTGCCAGCAAGGAGGGGATTGAAGCTTTCTTT	TRBJ1-1	TRBV2	.	few
CASGGQGGNTEAFF	TGTGCCAGCGGGGGACAGGGGGGTAACACTGAAGCTTTCTTT	TRBJ1-1	TRBV2	TRBD1	.
CASSILGTGLYEQYF	TGTGCCAGTAGTATCCTCGGGACAGGCCTCTACGAGCAGTACTTC	TRBJ2-7	TRBV19	TRBD1	few
CASEGTSGGNEQFF	TGTGCCAGCGAGGGGACTAGCGGGGGTAATGAGCAGTTCTTC	TRBJ2-1	TRBV28	TRBD2	few
CASSLEGAYATNEKLFF	TGCGCCAGCAGCTTGGAGGGAGCCTATGCAACTAATGAAAAACTGTTTTTT	TRBJ1-4	TRBV5-1	.	.
CASSITPSGGGDWDSYNEQFF	TGTGCCAGTAGTATAACACCTTCGGGAGGGGGCGATTGGGATTCCTACAATGAGCAGTTCTTC	TRBJ2-1	TRBV19	.	.
CASSLTGLRSGNTIYF	TGTGCCAGCAGCTTGACAGGGCTGAGATCTGGAAACACCATATATTTT	TRBJ1-3	TRBV2	TRBD1	.
CAISAPGQGTEAFF	TGTGCCATCAGTGCTCCGGGACAGGGCACTGAAGCTTTCTTT	TRBJ1-1	TRBV10-3	TRBD1	once
CASTEGAGNEKLFF	TGTGCCAGCACCGAAGGGGCAGGGAATGAAAAACTGTTTTTT	TRBJ1-4	TRBV6-5	.	.
CASSLNRGKVVGYTF	TGTGCCAGCAGCCTAAACAGGGGGAAAGTTGTTGGCTACACCTTC	TRBJ1-2	TRBV7-8	TRBD1	.
CASSLSSSAYEQYF	TGTGCCAGCAGCTTATCGTCTAGCGCCTACGAGCAGTACTTC	TRBJ2-7	TRBV5-4	.	.
CASSLDQVRETQYF	TGCGCCAGCAGCTTGGATCAGGTTAGAGAGACCCAGTACTTC	TRBJ2-5	TRBV5-1	.	.
CATGQDEVGSYNEQFF	TGTGCCACGGGACAGGACGAAGTCGGCTCCTACAATGAGCAGTTCTTC	TRBJ2-1	TRBV7-9	TRBD1	few
CASSPGTGNDQPQHF	TGCGCCAGCAGTCCCGGGACAGGGAATGATCAGCCCCAGCATTTT	TRBJ1-5	TRBV5-1	TRBD1	.
CSASMGAVIYEQYF	TGCAGTGCTAGTATGGGGGCGGTTATCTACGAGCAGTACTTC	TRBJ2-7	TRBV20-1	.	.
CASSVDRVRLETQYF	TGTGCCAGCAGCGTGGACAGGGTCAGATTGGAGACCCAGTACTTC	TRBJ2-5	TRBV5-4	TRBD1	.
CASSPYGQSNTEAFF	TGTGCCAGCTCACCCTATGGACAGTCTAACACTGAAGCTTTCTTT	TRBJ1-1	TRBV18	.	few
CASSEWGARGGYGYTF	TGTGCCAGCAGTGAATGGGGGGCCCGGGGGGGCTATGGCTACACCTTC	TRBJ1-2	TRBV2	.	.
CASSPTSKNIQYF	TGTGCCAGCAGTCCAACTAGCAAAAACATTCAGTACTTC	TRBJ2-4	TRBV12-3/TRBV12-4	.	.
CASSYNLGQGANEQFF	TGTGCCAGCAGTTATAATCTAGGACAGGGGGCAAATGAGCAGTTCTTC	TRBJ2-1	TRBV6-2/TRBV6-3	TRBD1	.
CASMGWTGGQPQHF	TGTGCCAGTATGGGGTGGACAGGAGGTCAGCCCCAGCATTTT	TRBJ1-5	TRBV19	TRBD1	.
CASSLASGVSYGYTF	TGTGCCAGCAGCTTAGCCTCGGGAGTCAGCTATGGCTACACCTTC	TRBJ1-2	TRBV7-7	.	.
CASSDGTGGEKLFF	TGTGCCAGCAGCGACGGGACAGGGGGCGAAAAACTGTTTTTT	TRBJ1-4	TRBV9	TRBD1	few
CASSPRQGNIQYF	TGTGCCAGCAGTCCCAGACAGGGAAACATTCAGTACTTC	TRBJ2-4	TRBV25-1	TRBD1	few
CASSAGRAAIYGYTF	TGTGCCAGCAGCGCCGGGCGGGCAGCCATCTATGGCTACACCTTC	TRBJ1-2	TRBV9	.	.
CASSPEANEKLFF	TGTGCCAGCTCACCTGAGGCCAATGAAAAACTGTTTTTT	TRBJ1-4	TRBV18	.	.
CASSLQGAYGYTF	TGTGCCAGCAGCTTGCAAGGGGCCTATGGCTACACCTTC	TRBJ1-2	TRBV5-4	.	few